This T cell receptor beta chain was captured in a study of cytomegalovirus exposure and HLA in healthy donors listed by TCRdb under 2017. With respect to the entire study: According to an earlier analysis of 550 to 700 of the donors, about 180 million T cells yielded over 90 million unique TCR beta sequences and 276 Gb of sequence data. The genetic ancestry cluster associated with self-reported Caucasian donors included about four fifths of the approximately 410 genotyped donors. Along with the roughly 700-subject first cohort, a separate validation cohort of over 90 different subjects was used. The study aimed to test whether signatures of past pathogen exposure could be identified by cataloging public T cell receptors. The study combined high-throughput TCR immunosequencing, statistical association of individual TCRs with disease status, and machine learning to predict cytomegalovirus infection status. To study patterns of TCR occurrence, a later analysis re-analyzed previously published TCR beta repertoires from 666 donors and added high-resolution HLA genotyping. Donor age, sex, ethnicity and CMV serostatus were collected together with the repertoire data. Because of strong linkage in the cohort, four or five DR-DQ haplotypes were treated as single units for association and clustering. Every discovery cohort repertoire had been produced on one sequencing platform. HLA typing included class I and class II loci at four-digit resolution. Rather than using new phenotypic data, the later analysis identified candidate immune exposures from TCR beta sequences and from how often those sequences occurred across donors. Typing coverage varied by locus: roughly 629-640 donors for A, B, C, DRB1 and DQB1; 500 to 550 for DQA1; over 600 for DPA1; approximately 450 for DPB1. The T cell repertoires of some 670 subjects were profiled by immunosequencing and related to cytomegalovirus serostatus. On average, around 240,000 unique TCR beta nucleotide sequences were sequenced per donor among about 400 genotyped donors of the cohort, with roughly 18% of those sequences being non-productive. In a later genetic analysis, genome-wide SNP genotypes for about three fifths of the roughly 670 donors were used, and that subset was treated as a discovery cohort. An earlier analysis of some 500 of the donors used high-throughput TCR beta sequencing to judge whether each TCR beta V gene segment behaved as functional or pseudogenic. An early release that covered approximately 600 HLA-typed donors contained approximately 290 gigabases of sequencing data and around 85 million unique TCR sequences. Overall study outcomes, separate from this receptor: Broadly in line with IMGT annotations, most TCR beta V segments showed up in productive rearrangements about 87% or about 30% of the time in an earlier analysis of several hundred of the donors. Because counts were too low, seventeen rarely observed V segments, including chromosome 9 orphons, were excluded from the earlier analysis of under 650 of the donors. According to a later analysis, TCR association rates differed among HLA loci, with DRB1 alleles showing the most associated TCRs and HLA-C alleles showing the fewest. A further reported finding was that TCR beta sequences accurately predicted the HLA-A and HLA-B alleles for most subjects in the first cohort. In vitro tests confirmed that three of the cytomegalovirus-associated TCR beta chains recognize cytomegalovirus antigens. HLA typing was unavailable for some donors at each locus, so association tests used only the typed subset. The only immune exposure information available for the cohort was CMV serostatus. A later genetic analysis associated a missense DCLRE1C variant with V-gene and J-gene trimming of TCR beta chains, and an independent cohort replicated the association. Linkage disequilibrium might explain the correlated functional status among segregating V segments, but an unknown experimental factor could not be excluded. In a later analysis, HLA-associated TCR beta chains were found to be more clonally expanded and to have lower generation probabilities than equally common non-associated chains. In both the original and validation cohorts, the classifier was reported to diagnose cytomegalovirus status with high specificity and sensitivity. A later analysis reported that several top co-occurrence clusters appeared linked to parvovirus B19, influenza, CMV and Epstein-Barr virus. Sequencing depth was assumed to be roughly uniform across donors in the presence/absence analyses, though that assumption may not hold. Compared with the 666-donor mean, donors in an Asian-associated ancestry cluster had fewer N-insertions in productive TCRs, according to a later genetic analysis. A total of fewer than 200 TCR beta chains were listed by the study as associated with cytomegalovirus. Strong co-occurrence of HLA alleles, especially DR and DQ, made assigning TCR associations to individual alleles difficult. Specific HLA alleles were associated with some 15,000 TCR beta sequences at a false discovery rate of 0.05 in a later analysis. Most CMV-associated TCR beta chains appeared to be HLA-restricted in a later analysis, and the HLA associations seemed to be driven largely by CMV exposure. Because the 87-base-pair reads could not distinguish some IMGT-functional V segments, including TRBV6-2 and TRBV6-3, those segments were excluded. The authors suggested that the approach could potentially be generalized to other disease states and immunological phenotypes. A cluster of highly shared sequence variants was judged likely to be a technical artifact of the sequencing pipeline. Most TCR sequences were observed very rarely across donors, whereas some public TCRs were present in many individuals. In this cohort, only TCR beta chains were sequenced, and detectable features were limited by the absence of alpha or paired-chain data.

To note about this clone: Its binding antigen is unknown.

From a lookup of the germline V gene, CDR1 and CDR2 are ENHRY and SYGVKD. The CDR3, from cysteine to phenylalanine, totals 17 residues. Only the CDR3 DNA stays, 51 bases, in frame from base 1. Germline trimming: 6 bases from V, 0 bases from J; junction bases outside gene matches: 10. Library construction relied on the immunoSEQ multiplex PCR assay. For the multiplex PCR, a mixture combining 60 forward primers for TCR Vbeta segments and 13 reverse primers for TCR Jbeta segments was used. The CDR3 region of rearranged TCR beta genes was amplified from genomic DNA by a multiplex PCR assay. The Illumina HiSeq System was used to sequence the amplified TCR beta libraries as 87-base-pair reads. On the study's bioinformatics: Across the roughly 600 repertoires, a later analysis counted 80 million or so unique TCR beta chains, around 11 million of which were shared by at least two donors. Raw reads were error-corrected and collapsed into unique sequences with a nearest-neighbor algorithm that merged closely related sequences to remove PCR and sequencing errors. Alignment of CDR3 sequences to IMGT reference sequences was used to assign V, D and J gene segments. Each retained sequence needed at least a six-nucleotide match to both a V gene segment and a J gene segment. Rearrangements were classified as productive when the CDR3 lacked stop codons and remained in frame with V and J, and all other rearrangements were classified as non-productive. CDR3 was defined according to IMGT convention as the region running from the second conserved V-encoded cysteine to the conserved J-encoded phenylalanine. The earlier analysis of some 540 of the donors excluded any sequence lacking an unambiguous match to a single V gene segment. In an earlier analysis of about 590 of the donors, a V segment was called functional when productive rearrangements were above 56.7%, and segregating when the standard deviation between donors exceeded 5%. A statistical classification framework was built to diagnose cytomegalovirus status from the catalog of TCR beta chain sequences. In a later analysis, TCR nucleotide sequences were compared against IMGT/GENE-DB human TR gene sequences so that V and J genes could be assigned. A later analysis assigned CDR3 sequences and most-parsimonious VDJ recombination scenarios with the TCRdist pipeline. In a later analysis, each TCR beta chain was defined by its CDR3 amino acid sequence together with its V-gene family, and reads without a unique V-gene family were excluded. To address suspected cross-contamination and a sequencing artifact, a later analysis removed approximately 600 highly shared, low-generation-probability nucleotide sequences. A later analysis calculated a clonal expansion index for each public chain from normalized within-repertoire ranks of inferred template counts. Generation probabilities in a later analysis came from a VDJ recombination model fitted to out-of-frame rearrangements, and those results were checked against IGoR. Hypergeometric tests were used in a later analysis to score TCR-TCR, TCR-HLA and TCR-CMV co-occurrence, with a repertoire-size bias correction applied to the TCR pairs. In a later analysis, false discovery rates were estimated by permuting HLA or CMV assignments 20 times. In a later analysis, co-occurring TCRs were grouped using DBSCAN, with TCRdist sequence similarity added in when clustering inside HLA-allele-positive subsets. Repertoires with fewer than 30,000 or more than 120,000 public chains, plus five repertoires with anomalous nucleotide sharing, were excluded from co-occurrence clustering. What TCRdb holds here is the immuneACCESS table cut down to in-frame rearrangements. Part of the clones is not present; checked against another copy, under half of the missing clones reflect an unresolved V gene, and the others are unexplained. D and trimming were read from the DNA, whereas the V and J calls and clone size are those reported in that table. The data table for this sample lists tens of thousands of clones. The ten largest clones take up roughly 12% of the sample.

The cohort comprised several hundred healthy bone marrow donors. All cohort members were sampled while nominally healthy, although unrecorded immune exposures were likely present. The donor tested CMV seropositive and was one of the 289 seropositive cohort members. A peripheral blood sample was provided by each donor, and peripheral blood mononuclear cells were used for TCR beta sequencing. The Qiagen DNeasy Blood Extraction Kit was used to extract genomic DNA from the blood cell samples. The sequenced material came from PBMCs. The source is a woman in her sixties in good health and CMV-seropositive. Recombination linked TRBV10-3 to TRBJ1-3; TRBD1 matches 8 bases in the middle. In nucleotides, the sequence is TGTGCCATCAGGGACTTGGACAGGGCCCTCTCTGGAAACACCATATATTTT. This sequence encodes CAIRDLDRALSGNTIYF.